This entry lists 27 T cell receptor beta chains sequenced from one sample in a study of T cell responses to AZD1222 COVID-19 vaccine. Sequencing was performed with immunoSEQ multiplex PCR; in TCRdb, only in-frame clones are kept and a portion is missing. Of about 92,000 clones in the sample, approximately 88% were seen once. The source material was peripheral blood, sampled on day 0 of AZD1222 vaccination. The receptors stem from an adult in good health.

CDR3 coding DNA: TGTGCCAGCAGAATAGACAGGGGGAACACCGGGGAGCTGTTTTTT. Residues: CASRIDRGNTGELFF. V usage is TRBV2 and J usage is TRBJ2-2, with 8 bases identical to TRBD1. The CDR3 spans 15 residues. Per germline, CDR1 SNHLY and CDR2 FYNNEI. Trimming removed 6 bases from V and 1 base from J; junction bases left unmatched: 4. Drawing the rest from reference TRBV2 and TRBJ2-2, the complete variable domain is EPEVTQTPSHQVTQMGQEVILRCVPISNHLYFYWYRQILGQKVEFLVSFYNNEISEKSEIFDDQFSVERPDGSNFTLKIRSTKLEDSAMYFCASRIDRGNTGELFFGEGSRLTVL.

The rearrangement joins TRBV7-8 to TRBJ2-7, with D possibly matching TRBD2 (5 bases). There are 15 residues in the CDR3. V lost 1 base to trimming and J lost 2 bases, with 12 bases between them. Germline V gives CDR1 SGHVS, CDR2 FQNEAQ. The CDR3, as DNA: TGTGCCAGCAGCTTAGAAACGGGATATACCTACGAGCAGTACTTC. Its translation: CASSLETGYTYEQYF. The full variable domain, its missing parts supplied by reference TRBV7-8 and TRBJ2-7, is GAGVSQSPRYKVAKRGQDVALRCDPISGHVSLFWYQQALGQGPEFLTYFQNEAQLDKSGLPSDRFFAERPEGSVSTLKIQRTQQEDSAVYLCASSLETGYTYEQYFGPGTRLTVT.

This chain uses TRBV7-2 with TRBJ1-3, with a possible D match to TRBD1 (5 bases). The V end was cut by 0 bases, the J end by 3 bases, with 9 bases between. The CDR3 covers 15 residues. CDR1 and CDR2 from the germline V gene are SGHTA and FQGNSA. CDR3 region: CASSLAGTYGNTIYF. CDR3 DNA sequence: TGTGCCAGCAGCTTAGCCGGGACCTATGGAAACACCATATATTTT. The full variable domain, completed using reference TRBV7-2 and TRBJ1-3, is GAGVSQSPSNKVTEKGKDVELRCDPISGHTALYWYRQSLGQGLEFLIYFQGNSAPDKSGLPSDRFSAERTGGSVSTLTIQRTQQEDSAVYLCASSLAGTYGNTIYFGEGSWLTVV.

Regarding this clone: This sample includes further DNA sequences coding for the same CDR3. The J gene is TRBJ1-5, the V gene TRBV7-9; D remains unclear. Germline V gene data show CDR1 as SEHNR and CDR2 as FQNEAQ (reference sequence). CDR3 size: 13 residues. V was cut by 1 base and J by 4 bases, with 5 bases left in between. The CDR3 DNA is TGTGCCAGCAGCTTAGACGGTAATCAGCCCCAGCATTTT. Protein: CASSLDGNQPQHF.

In its sample, this clone was seen once. The chain joins TRBV21-1 to TRBJ2-7; the table gives TRBD2 as D, unverified against the DNA. TRBV21-1 is listed as a pseudogene. The length of the CDR3 is 23 residues. CDR3 loop: CASSYRDGSLVREGERLRSEQYF. The DNA for the CDR3 is TGTGCCAGCAGCTACAGGGACGGTTCACTGGTGCGGGAGGGCGAGAGACTACGTAGTGAGCAGTACTTC.

V is TRBV18 and J is TRBJ1-5, with D unclear. Trimming shortened V by 2 bases and J by 5 bases, and 4 bases separated the two germline ends. This CDR3 contains 12 residues. Per the germline V gene, CDR1 is KGHSH and CDR2 is LQKENI. The CDR3 sequence: CASSPNDQPQHF. Written as DNA, the CDR3 is TGTGCCAGCTCACCAAACGATCAGCCCCAGCATTTT.

The chain combines TRBV18 with TRBJ1-4; D is uncertain. Looked up from germline, CDR1 is KGHSH and CDR2 is LQKENI. CDR3 length equals 14 residues. V was shortened by 4 bases and J by 3 bases, with 9 bases between the two germline ends. CDR3: CASSRLVANEKLFF. The CDR3 DNA is TGTGCCAGCTCACGGCTGGTAGCTAATGAAAAACTGTTTTTT.

The rearrangement links TRBV6-2 or TRBV6-3 to TRBJ1-1; D unresolved. V gave up 4 bases and J gave up 0 bases, with 12 bases separating them. Germline-derived CDR1 and CDR2 are MNHEY and SVGEGT. The CDR3 has 15 amino acids. CDR3 in DNA: TGTGCCAGCAGTTCGAGGTCTAATATGAACACTGAAGCTTTCTTT. It translates to CASSSRSNMNTEAFF.

The chain combines TRBV19 with TRBJ1-2; 9 bases fit TRBD1. This CDR3 has 14 amino acids. With V trimmed by 10 bases and J by 4 bases, 10 bases remained unmatched. Germline CDR1 and CDR2: LNHDA and SQIVND (reference sequence). DNA for the CDR3: TGTGCCACCTCGGACAGGGGAGGTCCCTATGGCTACACCTTC. Translated: CATSDRGGPYGYTF.

A single count supports this clone. The V gene is TRBV18, the J gene TRBJ2-5; 7 bases align to TRBD1. The V gene end was trimmed by 1 base and the J gene end by 1 base; junction bases not matched to a gene: 6. Germline V gene lookup returns CDR1 KGHSH and CDR2 LQKENI. The CDR3 has 16 amino acids. The CDR3 DNA reads TGTGCCAGCTCACCACTTAAACGGGACAGCCAAGAGACCCAGTACTTC. Translation gives CASSPLKRDSQETQYF.

This rearrangement joins TRBV14 to TRBJ1-1, with D tentatively TRBD1 (5 bases). This CDR3 has 13 residues. V lost 7 bases, J lost 11 bases, and 20 bases lay in between. CDR1 and CDR2 from the germline V gene are SGHDN and FVKESK. CDR3 coding DNA: TGTGCCAGCAACTCTTTTTCGCAGGGAACGGCTTTCTTT. It codes for CASNSFSQGTAFF.

The chain couples TRBV3-1 (or the pseudogene TRBV3-2) to TRBJ2-7; 11 bases are shared with TRBD2. Germline lookup yields CDR1 LGHDT and CDR2 YNNKEL (reference sequence). Germline trimming cut 4 bases from V and 4 bases from J; bases unmatched to any gene: 6. The CDR3 extends over 15 amino acids. The CDR3 loop is CASSPSLAGVYEQYF. The CDR3 DNA follows: TGTGCCAGCAGCCCGTCACTAGCGGGAGTATACGAGCAGTACTTC.

The chain links TRBV6-2 or TRBV6-3 to TRBJ1-1, with 7 positions matching TRBD1. The J segment lost 0 bases and the V segment lost 5 bases, leaving 9 bases of the junction unmatched. The CDR3 has 16 amino acids. CDR1 is MNHEY, CDR2 SVGEGT, per germline. CDR3 amino acids: CASSDRDLKLNTEAFF. The CDR3 DNA sequence: TGTGCCAGCAGTGACAGGGACCTAAAATTGAACACTGAAGCTTTCTTT.

The chain employs TRBV14 and TRBJ2-5; 8 nucleotides align to TRBD1. Losses at the gene ends were 5 bases for V and 5 bases for J; bases not matched to a gene: 10. The CDR3 is 15 residues long. Germline V gene sequence: CDR1 SGHDN, CDR2 FVKESK. The CDR3 DNA reads as TGTGCCAGCAGCAACGAGGACAGGGTGAGGGAGACCCAGTACTTC. It translates to CASSNEDRVRETQYF.

The chain uses TRBV11-2 and TRBJ2-3; TRBD1 is a possible D gene (5 bases). V lost 1 base to trimming and J lost 2 bases, with 13 bases between them. The germline gives CDR1 SGHAT, CDR2 FQNNGV. This CDR3 region has 16 residues. CDR3 in DNA: TGTGCCAGCAGCTTAGGGTTAGGGGTGTTCACAGATACGCAGTATTTT. It encodes CASSLGLGVFTDTQYF.

The rearrangement joins TRBV7-9 to TRBJ1-4, with TRBD1 as a possible D gene (5 bases). Trimming removed 2 bases at V and 2 bases at J, with 9 bases between. Germline V gene lookup returns CDR1 SEHNR and CDR2 FQNEAQ (reference sequence). The CDR3 loop spans 15 amino acids. The CDR3 DNA sequence: TGTGCCAGCAGCTTACAGGGATGGACTAATGAAAAACTGTTTTTT. This sequence encodes CASSLQGWTNEKLFF.

The chain carries TRBV28 and TRBJ1-2, with TRBD1 matching over 9 bases. Germline-derived CDR1 and CDR2 are MDHEN and SYDVKM. The trim removed 2 bases at V and 10 bases at J, leaving 8 bases unmatched. The CDR3 has 14 residues. The CDR3, as DNA: TGTGCCAGCAGTTTAACTGGACAGGGGTCGGACTACACCTTC. Its translation: CASSLTGQGSDYTF.

The genes are TRBV6-1 and TRBJ2-1; possibly TRBD1 for D (6 bases). The germline gives CDR1 MNHNS, CDR2 SASEGT. With 2 bases removed from V and 15 bases from J, the gap between germline ends came to 17 bases. The CDR3 sequence is 13 residues long. The CDR3, as DNA: TGTGCCAGCAGTGAATGGGGGCAGGGCGTCCGGTTCTTC. This translates into CASSEWGQGVRFF.

The rearrangement links TRBV3-1 (or the pseudogene TRBV3-2) to TRBJ1-1; 9 bases agree with TRBD1. The V segment lost 2 bases and the J segment 7 bases; nucleotides outside the gene matches: 8. The CDR3 is 15 residues long. Germline CDR1 and CDR2: LGHDT and YNNKEL (reference sequence). CDR3 region: CASSQRQGEPVEAFF. As DNA, the CDR3 is TGTGCCAGCAGCCAAAGACAGGGGGAGCCCGTTGAAGCTTTCTTT.

The genes are TRBV6-4 and TRBJ2-3; no firm D call. The CDR3 sequence is 13 residues long. V was shortened by 2 bases and J by 2 bases, with 5 bases between the two germline ends. The germline V gene encodes CDR1 MRHNA and CDR2 SNTAGT. CDR3 DNA: TGTGCCAGCAGTGACCAGGACACAGATACGCAGTATTTT. Its protein is CASSDQDTDTQYF.

The CDR3 DNA sequence: TGTGCCAGCAGCCCCAGGGTCGCAGGCCGGAGTACTGAAGCTTTCTTT. Translated, it gives CASSPRVAGRSTEAFF. The chain couples TRBV11-2 to TRBJ1-1, with a tentative D call TRBD1 (5 bases). The V and J ends lost 5 bases and 5 bases respectively, with 21 bases between them. Germline lookup yields CDR1 SGHAT and CDR2 FQNNGV. The CDR3 consists of 16 residues.

The chain uses TRBV18 and TRBJ2-2; either TRBD1 or TRBD2 may fit D (5 bases each). The CDR3 sequence is 16 residues long. V was pared by 3 bases and J by 6 bases, with 17 bases between. Germline values: CDR1 KGHSH, CDR2 LQKENI. The CDR3 protein is CASSPGPAPHAGELFF. For the CDR3, the DNA is TGTGCCAGCTCACCGGGACCGGCGCCGCACGCCGGGGAGCTGTTTTTT.

The CDR3 here is CASSNWQVETQYF. Here the CDR3 DNA reads TGTGCCAGTAGCAATTGGCAAGTCGAGACCCAGTACTTC. The chain has TRBV12-3 or TRBV12-4 and TRBJ2-5, with D unclear. The CDR3 is 13 amino acids. V lost 9 bases to trimming and J lost 5 bases, with 16 bases between them.

The chain links TRBV12-3 or TRBV12-4 to TRBJ1-1; D is unresolved. This CDR3 spans 12 amino acids. With 8 bases removed from V and 4 bases from J, the gap between germline ends came to 11 bases. Written as DNA, the CDR3 is TGTGCCAGCGTTCCGGGATTCACTGAAGCTTTCTTT. It encodes CASVPGFTEAFF.

The V and J genes are TRBV9 and TRBJ2-1, with 13 bases that match TRBD2. Per germline, CDR1 SGDLS and CDR2 YYNGEE. The junction had 3 bases not matched to a gene; V was cut back by 0 bases and J by 6 bases. The CDR3 loop spans 16 amino acids. Written as DNA, the CDR3 is TGTGCCAGCAGCGTAGGACTAGCGGGAGGAATCAATGAGCAGTTCTTC. It encodes CASSVGLAGGINEQFF.

This chain uses TRBV28 with TRBJ1-5; 10 bases agree with TRBD1. The CDR3 runs 15 residues. Germline trimming cut 5 bases from V and 7 bases from J; bases unmatched to any gene: 8. Germline CDR1 reads MDHEN; CDR2 reads SYDVKM. The CDR3 DNA is TGTGCCAGCAGTGTGGGACAGGGGTATCGACAGCCCCAGCATTTT. Translating it yields CASSVGQGYRQPQHF.

The J gene is TRBJ2-5, the V gene TRBV6-2 or TRBV6-3; 8 bases align to TRBD2. CDR3 length: 14 amino acids. V was clipped by 5 bases and J by 3 bases; unmatched bases: 5. Germline V lookup: CDR1 MNHEY, CDR2 SVGEGT. The CDR3 region is CASSRAGGEETQYF. In DNA form, the CDR3 reads TGTGCCAGCAGTCGCGCGGGGGGAGAAGAGACCCAGTACTTC.